Below, 19 T cell receptor beta chains from the same sample are listed, as sequenced in a study of CXCR3-negative and CXCR3-positive naive CD8 T cells. Study-level findings and limits: CXCR3-positive naive cells carried more hydrophobic TRB CDR3s than CXCR3-negative ones.

Via 5' RACE with UMI labels, TRB cDNA libraries were prepared. Reprocessing the 5' RACE reads, TCRdb reports a single entry for every CDR3 protein and omits DNA. The sample totals over 50,000 distinct CDR3 sequences. These TCRs' antigens remain unknown. Sample: naive CXCR3+ CD8+ T cells from blood. Regarding subset: CD45RO-CCR7+CD27+CD95- naive CD8+ T cells expressing CXCR3 (TNR3+). These receptors all come from a human donor in good health. Some clones in this sample may be carry-over from other donors' samples.

The CDR3 reads CASSPLPRASGGANNEQFF. The V and J genes are TRBV7-6 and TRBJ2-1; TCRdb returns TRBD2, unconfirmable since there is no DNA. Germline V gives CDR1 SGHVS, CDR2 FNYEAQ. CDR3 length: 19 amino acids.

The chain joins TRBV7-8 to TRBJ1-2; TCRdb proposes TRBD1, but this gene call is untestable without DNA. Germline CDR1 SGHVS, CDR2 FQNEAQ. The CDR3 sequence is 16 residues long. The CDR3 spells CASGSGTGARSYGYTF.

The rearrangement uses TRBV28 and TRBJ2-7; the TCRdb call, TRBD1, lacks DNA for checking. This CDR3 comprises 14 residues. The germline CDR1 and CDR2 sequences are MDHEN and SYDVKM. CDR3 in amino acids: CASSFDGGAYEQYF.

J is TRBJ2-2 and V is TRBV11-2. Germline V CDR1 and CDR2: SGHAT, FQNNGV. The length of the CDR3 is 15 residues. The CDR3 spells CASSLLHGNTGELFF.

CDR3: CASSLTWTGGGVGYGYTF. J is TRBJ1-2 and V is TRBV12-3 or TRBV12-4; the D call from TCRdb, TRBD1, cannot be confirmed without DNA. CDR3 length equals 18 residues.

This chain links TRBV25-1 with TRBJ2-5; TCRdb proposes TRBD1, but this gene call is untestable without DNA. Germline V gives CDR1 MGHDK, CDR2 SYGVNS. CDR3 length equals 19 residues. The CDR3 loop is CASSNPEGDRGRVVETQYF.

The chain is built from TRBV5-1 and TRBJ2-1; TCRdb selects TRBD2, and the lack of DNA leaves this call unchecked. The CDR3 is 14 amino acids. Germline CDR1 and CDR2: SGHRS and YFSETQ. CDR3 in amino acids: CASSAGLAQGEQFF.

Frequency places this clonotype as medium-sized. The chain is built from TRBV9 and TRBJ2-1. The germline CDR1 and CDR2 sequences are SGDLS and YYNGEE. This CDR3 region has 14 residues. The CDR3 is CASSLATSYNEQFF. Filled out from reference TRBV9 and TRBJ2-1, the complete variable domain reads DSGVTQTPKHLITATGQRVTLRCSPRSGDLSVYWYQQSLDQGLQFLIQYYNGEERAKGNILERFSAQQFPDLHSELNLSSLELGDSALYFCASSLATSYNEQFFGPGTRLTVL.

CDR3 sequence: CASRTGTGVPTDTQYF. The V and J genes are TRBV6-5 and TRBJ2-3; TCRdb's D call of TRBD1 is untestable without DNA. CDR1 MNHEY and CDR2 SVGAGI come from the germline V gene. This CDR3 region has 16 residues.

The V call is TRBV4-2, the J call TRBJ1-2; TCRdb proposes TRBD1, but this gene call is untestable without DNA. The CDR3 contains 16 residues. Germline V CDR1 and CDR2: LGHNA, YNFKEQ. This CDR3 is CASSQPAGEVNYGYTF.

The chain carries TRBV7-9 and TRBJ1-1; TCRdb's D call, TRBD1, is unchecked because there is no DNA. The CDR3 extends over 12 amino acids. The germline V gene encodes CDR1 SEHNR and CDR2 FQNEAQ (reference sequence). CDR3 sequence reads: CASSPTGAEAFF.

This clonotype shows up as medium-sized by frequency. The chain employs TRBV29-1 and TRBJ2-7; TCRdb picks TRBD1, but there is no DNA to check that call. Looked up from germline, CDR1 is SQVTM and CDR2 is ANQGSEA. This CDR3 contains 13 residues. CDR3 protein: CSALHGDIYEQYF.

V and J are TRBV11-3 and TRBJ1-5; no DNA is available, so the TRBD1 call from TCRdb remains unchecked. The germline V gene has CDR1 SGHNT and CDR2 YENEEA. The CDR3 spans 16 residues. CDR3 residues: CASSLQSGRSNQPQHF.

The gene calls are TRBV7-9 and TRBJ1-1. Germline V gives CDR1 SEHNR, CDR2 FQNEAQ (reference sequence). The CDR3 is made up of 14 amino acids. CDR3 sequence: CASSPTTVNTEAFF.

The chain uses TRBV24-1 and TRBJ2-2; the D call of TRBD1 rests on TCRdb alone, since no DNA is present to check it. The V gene's germline CDR1 is KGHDR and CDR2 SFDVKD. This CDR3 spans 13 amino acids. CDR3: CATGRGGTGELFF.

The chain combines TRBV12-3 or TRBV12-4 with TRBJ2-7; checking the TCRdb D call of TRBD1 is not possible without DNA. This CDR3 region has 14 residues. CDR3 residues: CASSDTGGVGEQYF.

The CDR3 loop reads CASSLPGTSGNQETQYF. V usage is TRBV7-2 and J usage is TRBJ2-5; TCRdb proposes TRBD2, but this gene call is untestable without DNA. The CDR3 is made up of 17 amino acids. Germline V CDR1 and CDR2: SGHTA, FQGNSA.

V and J are TRBV10-3 and TRBJ1-1; TCRdb indicates TRBD1, and absent DNA this call remains unverified. The CDR3 has 17 amino acids. The germline V gene encodes CDR1 ENHRY and CDR2 SYGVKD. Here the CDR3 reads CAISVSDRGVMNTEAFF.

V and J are TRBV20-1 and TRBJ2-1; as DNA is missing, the TRBD2 call by TCRdb cannot be tested. The CDR3 is 14 residues long. Germline V gene sequence: CDR1 DFQATT, CDR2 SNEGSKA (reference sequence). This CDR3 reads CSVRDYPWVSEQFF.